This T cell receptor beta chain was found in a study of T cell repertoires in cytomegalovirus infection. MiXCR, applied by TCRdb to the reads, yields one record per CDR3 protein. This sample has 750,000 to 950,000 distinct CDR3 sequences, with 25% to 30% found just once. V lost 4 bases to trimming and J lost 4 bases; unmatched junction nucleotides: 7. The CDR3 runs 15 residues. Per the germline V gene, CDR1 is MNHEY and CDR2 is SVGAGI. This clonotype was seen only a few times. Its antigen is still unknown. This chain connects TRBV6-5 to TRBJ2-7, with TRBD1 identical over 10 bases. The specimen was cultured CD8+ T cells from PBMCs, collected from culture after CMV antigen stimulation. The sequence came from a human donor in good health (CMV status not recorded). Some clones in this sample may be carry-over from other donors' samples. This chain's CDR3 is CASSWGQGTDYEQYV. CDR3 nucleotides: TGTGCCAGCAGTTGGGGACAGGGGACCGATTACGAGCAGTACGTC.